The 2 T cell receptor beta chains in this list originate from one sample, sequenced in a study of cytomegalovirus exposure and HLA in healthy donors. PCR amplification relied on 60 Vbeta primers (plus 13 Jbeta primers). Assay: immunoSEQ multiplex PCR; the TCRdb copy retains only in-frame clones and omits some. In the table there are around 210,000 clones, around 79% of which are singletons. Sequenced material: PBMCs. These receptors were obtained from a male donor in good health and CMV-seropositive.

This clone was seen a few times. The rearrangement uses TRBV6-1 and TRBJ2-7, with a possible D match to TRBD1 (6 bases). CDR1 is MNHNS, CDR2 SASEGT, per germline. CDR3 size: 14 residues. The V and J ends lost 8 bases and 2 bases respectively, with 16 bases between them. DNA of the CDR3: TGTGCCAGCGCCTTAGGGGGAGACACCTACGAGCAGTACTTC. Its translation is CASALGGDTYEQYF.

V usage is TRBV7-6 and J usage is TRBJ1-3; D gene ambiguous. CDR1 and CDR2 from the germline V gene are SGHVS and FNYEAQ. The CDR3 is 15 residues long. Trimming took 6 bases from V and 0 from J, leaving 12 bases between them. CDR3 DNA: TGTGCCAGCAGGAAAATTGGGAGCTCTGGAAACACCATATATTTT. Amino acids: CASRKIGSSGNTIYF.